This T cell receptor beta chain was captured by sequencing in a study of shared T cell receptors in the human thymus. Sequencing used immunoSEQ multiplex PCR; TCRdb keeps in-frame clones, though not all of them. The sample contains around 340,000 clones, about 95% of which appear only once. The germline CDR1 and CDR2 sequences are MNHEY and SVGAGI. Trimming took 6 bases from V and 5 from J; bases not matched to a gene: 9. The length of the CDR3 is 15 residues. Sequencing was done on a sample of thymocytes. The rearrangement links TRBV6-5 to TRBJ1-1; the match to TRBD1 covers 10 bases. This receptor was obtained from a human donor. This CDR3 is CASREPGTGVTEAFF. CDR3 bases: TGTGCCAGCAGAGAACCCGGGACAGGGGTTACTGAAGCTTTCTTT.